This T cell receptor beta chain derives from a study of OX40 agonist ivuxolimab in advanced cancers. As for the study more broadly: Ivuxolimab was a fully human IgG2 agonistic monoclonal antibody targeting the costimulatory receptor OX40 (CD134). Intravenous ivuxolimab was administered to patients every 2 weeks at six dose levels: 0.01, 0.1, 0.3, 1.5, 3 and 10 mg/kg. Of the roughly 50 dose-escalation patients, hepatocellular carcinoma was present in 19, melanoma in approximately 15, renal cell carcinoma in 9 and head and neck cancer in 9. A male proportion of around 81% and a mean age of approximately 61 years, ranging from 23 to 79, were recorded for the dose-escalation cohort. Patients were allowed to have had prior anti-PD-1, anti-PD-L1 or anti-CTLA-4 therapy, and approximately 39% of the dose-escalation patients had been treated with checkpoint inhibitors. Partial responses were achieved by three dose-escalation patients, of whom one had hepatocellular carcinoma and two had cutaneous melanoma. The purpose of peripheral TCRbeta sequencing was to test whether ivuxolimab changed TCR sequence diversity and led to clonal T-cell expansion. The paper reports the monotherapy dose-escalation portion (N of about 47 patients) of the phase I ivuxolimab trial.

In the case of this clone: This clone's antigen is unknown. Base qualities are missing; no much larger clone stands one base away.

The junction shows trimming of 0 bases on V and 2 bases on J, plus 14 bases between the germline ends. CDR1 MNHNS and CDR2 SASEGT were looked up in the germline V gene. From the cysteine through the phenylalanine, the CDR3 covers 16 amino acids. The read is trimmed to its CDR3 DNA, 48 bases read in frame from base 1. For sequencing of the TCRbeta CDR3 region, genomic DNA was extracted from the sorted cells. TCRbeta CDR3 regions were sequenced using the immunoSEQ Assay. Imported from immuneACCESS, the table was reduced by TCRdb to in-frame sequences with V and J called. These copies leave out some clones; in studies compared against another copy, an unresolved V gene accounts for under half, and the cause of the remainder is not known. The sample table lists 65,000 to 90,000 clones, around 90% of them with a count of one. The ten largest clones take up around 8% of the sample. Patients with autoimmune disease history or receiving systemic immunosuppression were excluded from the trial. Peripheral blood for TCR sequencing was drawn from every dose cohort at baseline, at cycle 4 day 1 and at cycle 7 day 1. Samples were obtained from an open-label, multicenter, first-in-human phase I dose-escalation trial of ivuxolimab. Adults with locally advanced or metastatic head and neck squamous cell, hepatocellular, melanoma or renal cell carcinoma were enrolled in the trial. Before TCR sequencing, CD4+ T cells and CD8+ T cells were sorted from peripheral blood as separate populations.

Beyond this particular receptor, the publication reports: At doses of 0.1 to 3.0 mg/kg, clonal expansion of both CD4+ and CD8+ T cells in blood was seen between baseline and week 6. Low levels of normalized T-cell clonal expansion were also seen in some patients who did not respond. In the 0.1-3.0 mg/kg groups, partial responders had among the lowest normalized peripheral clonal expansion, particularly in CD8+ T cells. After ivuxolimab, more expanded clones were found on average in CD8+ T cells than in CD4+ T cells. Which antigens the clonally expanded peripheral T cells were specific for was not determined.

This sequence was found in an adult with an advanced solid tumor such as melanoma, head and neck, liver or kidney cancer. The rearrangement combines TRBV6-1 with TRBJ2-7, with the D gene not confidently named. The sequencing here drew on CD4+ or CD8+ T cells sorted from blood, taken in a trial of the OX40 agonist ivuxolimab. Read as DNA, the sequence is TGTGCCAGCAGTGAAGCAGGGTCCCAGAACCCCTACGAGCAGTACTTC. This translates into CASSEAGSQNPYEQYF.